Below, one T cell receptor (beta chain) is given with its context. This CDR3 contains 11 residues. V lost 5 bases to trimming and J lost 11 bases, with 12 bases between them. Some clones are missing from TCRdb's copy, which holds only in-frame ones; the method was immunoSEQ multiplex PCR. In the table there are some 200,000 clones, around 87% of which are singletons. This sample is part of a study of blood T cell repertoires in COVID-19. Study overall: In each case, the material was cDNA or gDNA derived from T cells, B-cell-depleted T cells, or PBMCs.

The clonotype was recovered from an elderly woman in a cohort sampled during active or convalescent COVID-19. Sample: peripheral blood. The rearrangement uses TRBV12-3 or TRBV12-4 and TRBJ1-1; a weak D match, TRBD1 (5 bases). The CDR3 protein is CASSAQGKAFF. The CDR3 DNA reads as TGTGCCAGCAGTGCCCAGGGAAAGGCTTTCTTT.